A selection of T cell receptor beta chains follows, all from one sample in a study of tumor-infiltrating lymphocytes in localized non-small cell lung cancer. The assay was immunoSEQ multiplex PCR, and TCRdb's table has in-frame clones only and misses some. The sample includes 14,000 to 15,000 clones, roughly four fifths of them seen just once. The sequenced sample was lung tumor tissue. The receptors derive from a human donor with non-small cell lung cancer. CDR3s include the opening cysteine and the closing phenylalanine or tryptophan. A D gene is named only where the DNA matches it firmly.

v_gene	d_gene	j_gene	CDR3aa	CDR3nt
TRBV6-5	NA	TRBJ2-5	CASSSGAGRMGETQYF	TGTGCCAGCAGTTCAGGGGCGGGAAGGATGGGAGAGACCCAGTACTTC
TRBV6-5	NA	TRBJ1-2	CASSPDRNYGYTF	TGTGCCAGCAGTCCGGACAGAAACTATGGCTACACCTTC
TRBV6-5	NA	TRBJ2-5	CASSPRSARQETQYF	TGTGCCAGCAGTCCCCGCTCGGCACGCCAAGAGACCCAGTACTTC
TRBV5-1	TRBD2	TRBJ2-1	CASSLGASGSLRYNEQFF	TGCGCCAGCAGCTTGGGAGCTAGCGGGAGTCTGAGGTACAATGAGCAGTTCTTC
TRBV6-1	NA	TRBJ1-5	CASSHDINQPQHF	TGTGCCAGCAGTCACGACATAAATCAGCCCCAGCATTTT
TRBV29-1	NA	TRBJ1-1	CSFSNKAMNTEAFF	TGCAGCTTCTCCAATAAGGCTATGAACACTGAAGCTTTCTTT
TRBV9	NA	TRBJ1-1	CASSSGPEAFF	TGTGCCAGCAGCTCCGGGCCCGAAGCTTTCTTT
TRBV2	TRBD1	TRBJ1-2	CASRYRDRGHGYTF	TGTGCCAGCAGGTACCGGGACAGGGGTCATGGCTACACCTTC
TRBV7-2	NA	TRBJ2-1	CASSPTGTFSGEQFF	TGTGCCAGCAGCCCGACCGGGACCTTTAGCGGTGAGCAGTTCTTC
TRBV7-2	NA	TRBJ2-7	CASSSGPTSYEQYF	TGTGCCAGCAGCTCGGGCCCTACCTCCTACGAGCAGTACTTC
TRBV6-6	NA	TRBJ2-5	CASGSSRETQYF	TGTGCCAGCGGGAGTTCACGGGAGACCCAGTACTTC
TRBV19	NA	TRBJ2-1	CASRDPSPYNEQFF	TGTGCCAGTAGAGACCCCTCGCCCTACAATGAGCAGTTCTTC
TRBV25-1	NA	TRBJ2-5	CASSVGGLKETQYF	TGTGCCAGCAGTGTAGGTGGGCTTAAAGAGACCCAGTACTTC
TRBV2	TRBD1	TRBJ1-2	CASSGDRANYGYTF	TGTGCCAGCAGTGGCGACAGGGCGAACTATGGCTACACCTTC
TRBV27	NA	TRBJ1-5	CASSLSGSQPQHF	TGTGCCAGCAGTTTATCGGGCTCTCAGCCCCAGCATTTT
TRBV15	NA	TRBJ2-7	CATSRDGGSAYEQYF	TGTGCCACCAGCAGAGACGGAGGGAGCGCCTACGAGCAGTACTTC
TRBV30	TRBD1	TRBJ1-1	CAWSRTGGGTEAFF	TGTGCCTGGAGTAGAACAGGGGGCGGCACTGAAGCTTTCTTT
TRBV6-4	NA	TRBJ2-3	CASSDSVTDTQYF	TGTGCCAGCAGTGACTCGGTCACAGATACGCAGTATTTT
TRBV27	TRBD2	TRBJ2-7	CASRSTSGSSSAEQYF	TGTGCCAGCAGATCGACTAGCGGGAGCTCCTCTGCCGAGCAGTACTTC
TRBV19	TRBD1	TRBJ1-4	CASSALTGAGEKLFF	TGTGCCAGTAGTGCTCTAACAGGGGCAGGTGAAAAACTGTTTTTT
TRBV27	NA	TRBJ1-4	CASSPGVQANEKLFF	TGTGCCAGCAGCCCTGGGGTGCAAGCTAATGAAAAACTGTTTTTT
TRBV6-4	TRBD2	TRBJ2-1	CASSQAGGGSNEQFF	TGTGCCAGCAGTCAAGCGGGAGGAGGAAGCAATGAGCAGTTCTTC